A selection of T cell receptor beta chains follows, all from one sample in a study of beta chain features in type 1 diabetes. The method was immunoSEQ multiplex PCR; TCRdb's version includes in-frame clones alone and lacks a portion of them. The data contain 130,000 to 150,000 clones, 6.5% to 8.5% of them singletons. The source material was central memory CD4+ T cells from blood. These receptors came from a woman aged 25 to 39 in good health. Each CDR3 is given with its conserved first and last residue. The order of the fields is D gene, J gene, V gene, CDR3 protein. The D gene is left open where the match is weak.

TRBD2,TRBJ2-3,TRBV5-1,CASSRRSGGVEDTQYF
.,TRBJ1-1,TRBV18,CASSPDRKNTEAFF
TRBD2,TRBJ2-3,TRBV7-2,CASSLVASGSGTDTQYF
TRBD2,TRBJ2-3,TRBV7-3,CASSTRLAPDTQYF
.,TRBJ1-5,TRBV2,CASSPRTLNQPQHF
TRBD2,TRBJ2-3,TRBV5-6,CASVRLAGEDTQYF
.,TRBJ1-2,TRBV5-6,CASSLDRNYGYTF
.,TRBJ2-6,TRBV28,CASSSGAGANVLTF
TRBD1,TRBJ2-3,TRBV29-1,CSVVGQVGEDTQYF
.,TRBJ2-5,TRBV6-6,CASSYASTRTETQYF
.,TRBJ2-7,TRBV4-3,CASSQVLSSSITYEQYF
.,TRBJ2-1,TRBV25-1,CASSGHPSLNEQFF
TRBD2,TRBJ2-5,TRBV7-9,CASSPGTRQETQYF
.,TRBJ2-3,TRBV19,CASSTGTNTDTQYF
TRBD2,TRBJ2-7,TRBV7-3,CASSLFHGGSYEQYF
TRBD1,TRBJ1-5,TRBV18,CASSPAPTGGTGNQPQHF
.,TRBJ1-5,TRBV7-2,CASSLTGYQPQHF
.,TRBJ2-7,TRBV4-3,CASSPEVAVPRSYEQYF
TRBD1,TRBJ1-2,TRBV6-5,CASRFDRGVGYTF
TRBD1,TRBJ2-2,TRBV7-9,CASTKPLTGGNTGELFF
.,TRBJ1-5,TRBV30,CAWSNQGSQPQHF